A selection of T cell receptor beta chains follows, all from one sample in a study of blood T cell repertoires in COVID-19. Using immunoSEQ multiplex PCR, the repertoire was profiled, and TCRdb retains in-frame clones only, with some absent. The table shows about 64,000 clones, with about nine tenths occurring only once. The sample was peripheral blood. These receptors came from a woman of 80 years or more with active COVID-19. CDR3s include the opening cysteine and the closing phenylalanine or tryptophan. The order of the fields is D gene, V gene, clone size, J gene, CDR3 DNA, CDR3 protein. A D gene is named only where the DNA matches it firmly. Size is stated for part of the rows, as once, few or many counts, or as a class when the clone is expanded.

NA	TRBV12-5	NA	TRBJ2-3	TGTGCTAGTGGTTTGGCCTACACCGGGGGAGATACGCAGTATTTT	CASGLAYTGGDTQYF
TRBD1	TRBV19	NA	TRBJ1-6	TGTGCCAGTAGTGCAGGGACAGCCAGCAATTCACCCCTCCACTTT	CASSAGTASNSPLHF
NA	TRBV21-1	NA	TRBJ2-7	TGTGCCATCCCAGTGCAGTACTTC	CAIPVQYF
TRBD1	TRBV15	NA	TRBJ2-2	TGTGCCACCAGCAGAGACCGCCAACGGACAGGGATCACCGGGGAGCTGTTTTTT	CATSRDRQRTGITGELFF
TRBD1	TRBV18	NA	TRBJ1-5	TGTGCCAGCTCACCAGGGCAGGGGGCACAGCAGCCCCAGCATTTT	CASSPGQGAQQPQHF
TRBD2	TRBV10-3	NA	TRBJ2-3	TGTGCCATCGGGGCTAGCGGGGGCGGGGCAGATACGCAGTATTTT	CAIGASGGGADTQYF
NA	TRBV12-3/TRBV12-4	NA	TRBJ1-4	TGTGCCAGCAGAGGGGTTGGGGAAAAACTGTTTTTT	CASRGVGEKLFF
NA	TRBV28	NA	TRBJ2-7	TGTGCCAGCAGCCTAGGCGGCTCCTACGAGCAGTACTTC	CASSLGGSYEQYF
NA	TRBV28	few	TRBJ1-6	TGTGCCAGCAGTTTTCCGGGGGGTTCACCCCTCCACTTT	CASSFPGGSPLHF
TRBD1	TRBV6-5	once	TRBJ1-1	TGTGCCAGCACAGCAGGGGGAGTGAACACTGAAGCTTTCTTT	CASTAGGVNTEAFF
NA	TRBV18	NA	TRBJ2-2	TGTGCCAGCTCACCAAACAGGGCGAACACCGGGGAGCTGTTTTTT	CASSPNRANTGELFF
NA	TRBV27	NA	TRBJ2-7	TGTGCCAGCCGAACCGGCACGACATCCTACGAGCAGTACTTC	CASRTGTTSYEQYF
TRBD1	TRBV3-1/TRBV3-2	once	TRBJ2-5	TGTGCCAGCAGCCAAGGACAGGGTTATGGGACCCAGTACTTC	CASSQGQGYGTQYF
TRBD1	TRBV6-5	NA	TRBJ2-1	TGTGCCAGCAGGCCGACAGGGAACTACAATGAGCAGTTCTTC	CASRPTGNYNEQFF
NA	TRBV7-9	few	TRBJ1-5	TGTGCCAGCAGCAGGGGGTCAGAGCCCCAGCATTTT	CASSRGSEPQHF
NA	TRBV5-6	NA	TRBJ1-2	TGTGCCAGCAGCTCGGGAGTCGGTGCCCATAACTATGGCTACACCTTC	CASSSGVGAHNYGYTF
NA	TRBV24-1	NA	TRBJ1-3	TGTGCCACCAGTGCCTCGACATCCCCTGGAAACACCATATATTTT	CATSASTSPGNTIYF
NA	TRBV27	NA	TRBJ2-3	TGTGCCAGCAGAAGAGGGGATACGCAGTATTTT	CASRRGDTQYF
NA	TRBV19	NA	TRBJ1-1	TGTGCCAGTAGTGTAAACACGAACACTGAAGCTTTCTTT	CASSVNTNTEAFF
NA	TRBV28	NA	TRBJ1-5	TGTGCCAGCAGTTTCAGGAGGAACAGGGCTGGCAATCAGCCCCAGCATTTT	CASSFRRNRAGNQPQHF
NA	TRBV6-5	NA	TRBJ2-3	TGTGCCAGCAGGGGGACTGGCCTTAGCACAGATACGCAGTATTTT	CASRGTGLSTDTQYF
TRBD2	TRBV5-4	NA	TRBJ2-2	TGTGCCAGCAGCCCAGCGGGAGCCGCGAACACCGGGGAGCTGTTTTTT	CASSPAGAANTGELFF
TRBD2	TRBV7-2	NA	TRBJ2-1	TGTGCCAGCAGCTTAGTCGAACTAGCGGTCACTGAGCAGTTCTTC	CASSLVELAVTEQFF
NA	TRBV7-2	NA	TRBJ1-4	TGTGCCAGCAGCCAGCGCGGCGGGCCTGAAAAACTGTTTTTT	CASSQRGGPEKLFF
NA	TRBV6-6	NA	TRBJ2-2	TGTGCCAGCAGCCCTAATGCGAACACCGGGGAGCTGTTTTTT	CASSPNANTGELFF
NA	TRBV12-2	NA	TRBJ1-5	TGTGCAAGTCGCTTAGTTCCCGGGAGACAGGGGGCGCCCCTTAATCAGCCCCAGCATTTT	CASRLVPGRQGAPLNQPQHF
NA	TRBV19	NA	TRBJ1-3	TGTGCCAGTAGTATTAGGTCAGGGCTTCGAGGAAACACCATATATTTT	CASSIRSGLRGNTIYF
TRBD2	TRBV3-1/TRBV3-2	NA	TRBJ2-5	TGTGCCAGCAGCCCGGGGGGGGCCAGGGAGACCCAGTACTTC	CASSPGGARETQYF
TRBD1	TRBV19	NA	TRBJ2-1	TGTGCCAGTATGAGGGACAGGGGGGGGAATGAGCAGTTCTTC	CASMRDRGGNEQFF
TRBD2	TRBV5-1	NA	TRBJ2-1	TGCGCCAGCAGCTTGGCGAGCCTAGCGGGAGGGTTGGGCAATGAGCAGTTCTTC	CASSLASLAGGLGNEQFF
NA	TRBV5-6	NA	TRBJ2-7	TGTGCCAGCAGCTGGGCTCACGACAGTACCTACGAGCAGTACTTC	CASSWAHDSTYEQYF
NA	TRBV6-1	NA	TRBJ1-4	TGTGCCAGCAGTGAAGGGACAGAGGGGGAAAAACTGTTTTTT	CASSEGTEGEKLFF
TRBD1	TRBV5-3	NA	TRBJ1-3	TGTGCCAGAAGCCGCACCCGGGACAGTGACTCTGGAAACACCATATATTTT	CARSRTRDSDSGNTIYF
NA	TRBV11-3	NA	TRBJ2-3	TGTGCCAGCAGCCCAGCGGGTACCCCTAGCACAGATACGCAGTATTTT	CASSPAGTPSTDTQYF
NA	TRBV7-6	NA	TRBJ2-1	TGTGCCAGCAGTTGGGGAGGGGGGGGAATGGAAAATGAGCAGTTCTTC	CASSWGGGGMENEQFF
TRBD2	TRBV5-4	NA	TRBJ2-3	TGTGCCAGCAGCTTCGCGGGGGGCCCCAGCACAGATACGCAGTATTTT	CASSFAGGPSTDTQYF
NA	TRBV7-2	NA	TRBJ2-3	TGTGCCAGCAGCCCGCAAGCCCCAGATACGCAGTATTTT	CASSPQAPDTQYF
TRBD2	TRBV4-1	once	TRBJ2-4	TGCGCCAGCAGCCAAGGACGACTAGCGGGGGCAGCCAAAAACATTCAGTACTTC	CASSQGRLAGAAKNIQYF
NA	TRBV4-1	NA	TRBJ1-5	TGCGCCAGCCATCAGGATAGCAATCAGCCCCAGCATTTT	CASHQDSNQPQHF
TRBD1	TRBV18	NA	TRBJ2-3	TGTGCCAGCTCACGAAGACAGGGGGGCGCCCCTAGCACAGATACGCAGTATTTT	CASSRRQGGAPSTDTQYF
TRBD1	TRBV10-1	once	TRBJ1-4	TGCGCCAGCAGTGAGTTTCCTTTGACAGGGACGGATGAAAAACTGTTTTTT	CASSEFPLTGTDEKLFF
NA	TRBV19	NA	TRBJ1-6	TGTGCCAGCGGTTATAATTCACCCCTCCACTTT	CASGYNSPLHF
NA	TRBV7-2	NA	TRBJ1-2	TGTGCCAGCAGCACCGGACAGCGGATCTATGGCTACACCTTC	CASSTGQRIYGYTF
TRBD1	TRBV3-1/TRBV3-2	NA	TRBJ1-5	TGTGCCAGCAGCCAAGCCGGGACAGGGGGCTCTCAGCCCCAGCATTTT	CASSQAGTGGSQPQHF
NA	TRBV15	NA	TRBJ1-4	TGTGCCACCAGCAGAGACGTAGAAGAAAAACTGTTTTTT	CATSRDVEEKLFF
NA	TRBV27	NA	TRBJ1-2	TGTGCCAGCAGGGAACGGGGTAACTATGGCTACACCTTC	CASRERGNYGYTF
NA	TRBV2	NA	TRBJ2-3	TGTGCCAGCACCCGGGGACTTACCACAGATACGCAGTATTTT	CASTRGLTTDTQYF